This T cell receptor beta chain was profiled in a study of shared clonotypes between healthy human individuals (dated by TCRdb to 2020 to 2021). Notes on the research overall: The cohort included a few men and a couple of women between 18 and 49 years of age. To increase sequencing depth and limit assay-specific biases, TCR repertoire library preparation and sequencing were carried out by different laboratories using diverse techniques. For each donor, CD4 naive and CD4 memory were each run on three plates, CD8 naive on two plates, and CD8 memory on one plate. To estimate repertoire size and how much clonotypes are shared between individuals, the study performed deep sequencing of blood TCR repertoires from five healthy adults. Each donor's leukapheresis produced roughly between roughly 0.85 and 9 billion PBMCs.

The study at large found these results: Pairwise subsampling indicated that sequencing depth was expected to affect the degree of clonotype sharing among donors. Higher generation probabilities were observed for clonotypes shared by all four sorted-subset donors than for non-shared clonotypes. Only blood was sampled, and tissue TCR repertoires likely differ from those in blood. Larger estimated clonotype richness was generally found for naive subsets than for memory subsets. Rarefaction of sorted-subset datasets indicated incomplete sequencing despite the large sequencing depth. When several donors were compared, the shared fraction of clonotypes was around 5% for naive CD4, around 4% for naive CD8, 2.3% for memory CD4, and approximately 0.4% for memory CD8. Because the study included a small number of donors, the genetic and exposure-history diversity represented was limited.

For CDR1 and CDR2, the germline V gene lists MNHEY and SVGAGI. The CDR3 starts with the cysteine, ends with the phenylalanine, and has 11 residues. Left in the record is the CDR3 DNA by itself, 33 bases read in frame from the first base. V was cut back by 8 bases and J by 5 bases, leaving a gap of 6 bases between them. CD8 naive samples consisted of CD45RO-negative cells that were positively selected for CCR7, yielding a CD45RA+CCR7+ population without TemRA cells. The donors were healthy, HIV-negative adults with no recently reported acute infections or vaccinations. Only Caucasian adults living in Nashville, Tennessee, USA were represented among the donors. Blood was obtained by leukapheresis, after which PBMCs were separated by Ficoll-Histopaque density gradient centrifugation and cryopreserved in liquid nitrogen vapor phase. Purity and quantity of every magnetically sorted T cell population were checked by analytical flow cytometry. Genomic DNA was isolated from every sorted fraction and measured by UV absorbance on a Nanodrop 2000c.

TCR CDR3 regions were amplified from genomic DNA by multiplex PCR using the deep immunoSEQ assay. Genomic DNA extracted from each cell subset was distributed evenly over all wells of several immunoSEQ 96-well plates, and each plate served as one replicate. For sorted subsets, 150 to 200 ng genomic DNA, equal to 30,000 to 35,000 T cell genomes, was loaded into each replicate PCR. The purified libraries were quantified using a Qubit 3.0 fluorometer, sized with a Bioanalyzer 2100, and then quantified again using the KAPA Library Quantification kit. Every immunoSEQ 96-well plate was sequenced on a dedicated single-read 150-cycle Illumina NextSeq 550 flow cell. The authors processed their data as follows. Because the immunoSEQ output included only junctional sequences and no quality scores, the filtering could not be the same as the filtering used for full-length reads. Sequences were annotated with PyIR, a Python wrapper for IgBLAST v1.9, and V/J genes and CDR3 were assigned using IMGT germline references. Reads with weak V/J assignments (E-value above 1e-6), missing CDR3, stop codons, out-of-frame junctions, or ambiguous translated residues were removed. V3J clonotypes were defined as sequences sharing an identical inferred V gene, J gene, and CDR3 amino acid sequence. Percentage overlap between repertoires was computed as shared unique clonotypes divided by the size of the smaller repertoire. Three approaches were used to assess repertoire richness: RTK rarefaction, the Chao1 estimator, and Recon v2.1 estimates of unobserved clonotypes. For all TCRbeta clonotypes obtained by the gDNA method from a handful of donors, generation probabilities were computed with OLGA. TCRdb re-hosts the immuneACCESS table, in-frame sequences only. Its copies lack some clones; in the studies checked, an unresolved V gene accounts for under half of them, and the cause for the rest is not known. The DNA gave D and trimming, while V, J and clone size come from that table. The sample table holds about 700,000 clones, of which 90% to 95% were seen once. The ten largest clonotypes hold 24% of the sample.

About this clone itself: This clone's antigen is unknown. The input lacks base qualities; no much larger clone sits a single base away.

The specimen sequenced was naive CD8+ T cells sorted from blood. The intended sense of this specimen's cell subset or site label: CD45RA+CCR7+. The sequence derives from a man aged 25 to 40 in good health. Rearrangement joined TRBV6-5 to TRBJ2-2; no D gene is confidently identified. The nucleotide sequence is given as TGTGCCAGCGGTACTACCGGGGAGCTGTTTTTT. Its product reads: CASGTTGELFF.